This TCR beta chain appears in the sequencing data of a study of T cells in localized non-small cell lung cancer. This CDR3 is 14 amino acids long. Trimming took off 4 bases at V and 1 base at J, with 11 bases between the two ends. Germline values: CDR1 LNHDA, CDR2 SQIVND (reference sequence). Sequencing used immunoSEQ multiplex PCR; TCRdb keeps in-frame clones, though not all of them. The sample has tens of thousands of clones, approximately 90% seen once. Whole-study results and caveats: Increased T cell density in blood showed an association with longer overall survival. Sequencing was limited to one tumor region, leaving the possibility of heterogeneity open.

A note on this clone: Its antigen is currently unknown.

The sample here was peripheral blood, taken before any cancer treatment. This rearrangement joins TRBV19 to TRBJ2-7; tentative D call: TRBD1 (5 bases). The sequence derives from a female donor older than 55 with stage I lung adenocarcinoma. The CDR3: CASSKGTGSYEQYV. The CDR3 DNA is TGTGCCAGTAGTAAGGGAACAGGATCCTACGAGCAGTACGTC.